This TCR beta chain was identified during a study of blood T cell repertoires in COVID-19 (dated by TCRdb to the early 2020s). Describing the broader study: Samples covering the acute and convalescent phases of COVID-19 were provided by collaborators in the United States, Italy and Spain. The material from the prospective study consisted of cDNA or gDNA derived from T cells, B-cell-depleted T cells, or PBMCs. The dataset comprised deeply sampled blood TCRbeta repertoires from subjects exposed to, actively infected with, or recovered from COVID-19. A freely available public database, intended as a resource for researchers studying the immune response to SARS-CoV-2, is where the repertoires were released. The samples were drawn from two sources: the first 160 participants of the ongoing ImmuneRACE study, and 1,200 or so subjects contributed by 6 global collaborators. A de-identified subject ID, COVID-19 status, age in years and sex were almost always included in the sample metadata. Where available, HLA class I and class II types were obtained from metadata supplied by the sample provider rather than from assay-based typing. The full study reports these points: Clinical and demographic metadata were provided uncurated, with the amount varying by source and participant.

In Seattle, one collaborating source enrolled patients while the infection was active and tracked those patients longitudinally over the course of disease. The collaborating institutions used their own protocols to collect whole blood in K2EDTA tubes. For TCRbeta analysis, collaborators shipped samples in one of three forms: frozen whole blood, isolated PBMCs, or DNA extracted from either of those sample types. The immunoSEQ Assay, a bias-controlled multiplex PCR, was used to amplify TCRbeta CDR3 regions from genomic DNA. Concerning the study's data processing: Within the assay, amplification of reference gene primers was used to estimate how many nucleated cells each sample contained. Sequence reads were collapsed and filtered to measure the absolute abundance of every unique TCRbeta CDR3 rearrangement. Productive Simpson clonality was computed per sample as the square root of Simpson's diversity index over productive rearrangements. The table comes from immuneACCESS by way of TCRdb, which keeps in-frame sequences with V and J called. Part of the clones is missing from these tables; in studies checked, under half for an unresolved V gene and the rest for unknown reasons. The V and J calls and clone size are taken from that table; D and trimming were inferred from the DNA. This sample holds approximately 250,000 clones; around 84% were observed only once. Jointly, the top ten make up around 5.1% of the sample.

In the case of this clone: Its antigen is still unknown. One base away there is no much larger clone; base qualities are not given.

Inclusive of the bounding cysteine and phenylalanine, the CDR3 is 12 residues long. The CDR3 DNA has 36 bases and is translated from base 1. The germline V gene yields MDHEN for CDR1 and SYDVKM for CDR2. V and J lose 6 bases and 7 bases, and a span of 9 bases separates them. This TCR derives from a woman in her sixties with COVID-19, enrolled during active disease. Sequenced material: peripheral blood. The rearrangement joined TRBV28 to TRBJ2-2; the D gene is possibly TRBD1, with 6 bases matching. In nucleotide form, the sequence is TGTGCCAGCAGCTCAGGGGTCGGGGAGCTGTTTTTT. It specifies CASSSGVGELFF.